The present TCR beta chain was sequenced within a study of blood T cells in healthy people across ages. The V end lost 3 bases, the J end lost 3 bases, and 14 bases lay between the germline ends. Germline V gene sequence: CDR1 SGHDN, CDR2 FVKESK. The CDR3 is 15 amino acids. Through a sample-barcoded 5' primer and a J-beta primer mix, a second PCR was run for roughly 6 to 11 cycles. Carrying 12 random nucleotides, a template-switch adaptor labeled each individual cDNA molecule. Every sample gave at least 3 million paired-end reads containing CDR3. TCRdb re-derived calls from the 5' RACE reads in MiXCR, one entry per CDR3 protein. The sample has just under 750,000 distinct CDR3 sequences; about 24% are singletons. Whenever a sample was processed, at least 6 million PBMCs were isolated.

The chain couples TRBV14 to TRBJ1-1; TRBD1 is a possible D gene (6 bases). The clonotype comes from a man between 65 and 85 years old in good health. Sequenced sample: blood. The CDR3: CASSQVQGSDTEAFF. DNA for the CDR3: TGTGCCAGCAGCCAGGTACAGGGCTCGGACACTGAAGCTTTCTTT.